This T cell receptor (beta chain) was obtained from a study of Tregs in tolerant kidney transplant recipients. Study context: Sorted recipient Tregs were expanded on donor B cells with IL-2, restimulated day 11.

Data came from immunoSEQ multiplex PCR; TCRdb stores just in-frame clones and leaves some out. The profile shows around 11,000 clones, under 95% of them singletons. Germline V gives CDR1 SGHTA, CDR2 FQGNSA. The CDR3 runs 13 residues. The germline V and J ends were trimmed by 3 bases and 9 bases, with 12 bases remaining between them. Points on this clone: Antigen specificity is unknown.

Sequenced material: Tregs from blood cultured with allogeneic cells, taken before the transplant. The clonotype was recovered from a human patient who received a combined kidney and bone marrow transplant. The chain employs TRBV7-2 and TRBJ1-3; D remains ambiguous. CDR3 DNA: TGTGCCAGCAGCTTCTCAACCCTAGGCACCATATATTTT. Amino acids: CASSFSTLGTIYF.